Detailed here is one T cell receptor beta chain. In germline, CDR1 is LGHDT, CDR2 YNNKEL (reference sequence). Germline trimming cut 3 bases from V and 4 bases from J; bases unmatched to any gene: 5. This CDR3 is built from 15 residues. Original handling: Reference gene primer amplification gave estimated nucleated cell counts. Repertoires were generated with immunoSEQ multiplex PCR, while TCRdb's copy carries only in-frame clones and drops some. That table gives V, J and clone size, and the DNA gave D and trimming. The table records more than 95,000 clones, about 85% of them present only once. This entry comes from a study of blood T cell repertoires in COVID-19. Background on the study: The samples span acute and convalescent COVID-19 from the United States, Italy and Spain. T cells, B-cell-depleted T cells, or PBMCs provided the cDNA or gDNA that served as material.

The clonotype comes from a man older than 75 with active or convalescent COVID-19. Specimen: peripheral blood. V is TRBV3-1 (or the pseudogene TRBV3-2) and J is TRBJ2-2; 7 bases align to TRBD2. The CDR3 DNA reads as TGTGCCAGCAGCCAGGGGGGGGTAAGCACCGGGGAGCTGTTTTTT. Residues: CASSQGGVSTGELFF.